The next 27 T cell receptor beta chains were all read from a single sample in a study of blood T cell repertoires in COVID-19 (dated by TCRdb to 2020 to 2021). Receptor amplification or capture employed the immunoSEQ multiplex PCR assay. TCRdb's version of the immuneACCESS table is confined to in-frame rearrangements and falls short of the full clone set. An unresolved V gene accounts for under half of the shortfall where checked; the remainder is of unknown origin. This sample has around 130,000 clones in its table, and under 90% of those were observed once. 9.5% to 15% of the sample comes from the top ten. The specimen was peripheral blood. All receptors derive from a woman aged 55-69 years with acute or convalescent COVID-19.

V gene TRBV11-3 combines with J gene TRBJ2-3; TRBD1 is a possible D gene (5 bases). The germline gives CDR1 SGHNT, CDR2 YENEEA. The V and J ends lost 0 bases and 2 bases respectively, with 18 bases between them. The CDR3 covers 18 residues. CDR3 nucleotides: TGTGCCAGCAGCTTAGAGGGGTTTGGGCAGGGCAACACAGATACGCAGTATTTT. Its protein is CASSLEGFGQGNTDTQYF. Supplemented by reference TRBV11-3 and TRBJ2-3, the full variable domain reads EAGVVQSPRYKIIEKKQPVAFWCNPISGHNTLYWYLQNLGQGPELLIRYENEEAVDDSQLPKDRFSAERLKGVDSTLKIQPAELGDSAVYLCASSLEGFGQGNTDTQYFGPGTRLTVL.

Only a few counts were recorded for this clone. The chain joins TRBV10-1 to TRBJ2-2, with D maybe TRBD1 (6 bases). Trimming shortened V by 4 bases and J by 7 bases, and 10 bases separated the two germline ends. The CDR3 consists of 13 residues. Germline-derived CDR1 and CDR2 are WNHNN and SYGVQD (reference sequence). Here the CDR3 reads CASSGWTDGELFF. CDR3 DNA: TGCGCCAGCAGTGGATGGACAGACGGGGAGCTGTTTTTT.

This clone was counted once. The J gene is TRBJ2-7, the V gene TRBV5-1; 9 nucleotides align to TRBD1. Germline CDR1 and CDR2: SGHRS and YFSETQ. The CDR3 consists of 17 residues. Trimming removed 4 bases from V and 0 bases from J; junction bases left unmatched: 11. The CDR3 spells CASSQGRGQGSSYEQYF. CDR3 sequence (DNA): TGCGCCAGCAGCCAGGGCCGGGGACAGGGAAGCTCCTACGAGCAGTACTTC.

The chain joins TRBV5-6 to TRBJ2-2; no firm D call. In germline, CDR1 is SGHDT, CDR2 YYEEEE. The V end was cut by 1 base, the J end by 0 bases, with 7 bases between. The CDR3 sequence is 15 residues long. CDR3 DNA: TGTGCCAGCAGCTTGTGGGCGACGAACACCGGGGAGCTGTTTTTT. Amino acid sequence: CASSLWATNTGELFF.

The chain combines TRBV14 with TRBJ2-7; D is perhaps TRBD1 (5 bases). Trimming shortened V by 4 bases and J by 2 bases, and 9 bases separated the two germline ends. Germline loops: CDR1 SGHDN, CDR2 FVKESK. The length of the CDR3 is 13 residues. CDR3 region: CASSLPRAYEQYV. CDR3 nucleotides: TGTGCCAGCAGCCTCCCCAGGGCCTACGAGCAGTACGTC.

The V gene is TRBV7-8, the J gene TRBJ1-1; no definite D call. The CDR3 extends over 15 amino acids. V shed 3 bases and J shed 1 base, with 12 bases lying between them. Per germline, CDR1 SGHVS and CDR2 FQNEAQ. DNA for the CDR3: TGTGCCAGCAGCTTTTTTTTACATAAGAACACTGAAGCTTTCTTT. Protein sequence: CASSFFLHKNTEAFF.

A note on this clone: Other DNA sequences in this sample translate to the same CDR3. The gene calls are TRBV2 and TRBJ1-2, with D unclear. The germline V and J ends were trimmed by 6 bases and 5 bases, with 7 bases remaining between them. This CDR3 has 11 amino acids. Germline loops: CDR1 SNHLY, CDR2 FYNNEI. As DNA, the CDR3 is TGTGCCAGCAGCCCAACTTATGGCTACACCTTC. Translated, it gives CASSPTYGYTF.

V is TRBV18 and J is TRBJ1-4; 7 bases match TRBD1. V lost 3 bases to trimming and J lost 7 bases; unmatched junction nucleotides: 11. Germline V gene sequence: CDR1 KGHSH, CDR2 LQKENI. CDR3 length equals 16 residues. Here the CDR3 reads CASSPSGPGTAEKLFF. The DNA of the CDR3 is TGTGCCAGCTCACCGAGTGGACCCGGGACAGCTGAAAAACTGTTTTTT.

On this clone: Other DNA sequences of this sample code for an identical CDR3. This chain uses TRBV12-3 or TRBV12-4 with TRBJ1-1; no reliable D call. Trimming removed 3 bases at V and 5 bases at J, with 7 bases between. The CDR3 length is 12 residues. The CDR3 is CASSFRGTEAFF. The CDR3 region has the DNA TGTGCCAGCAGTTTCCGGGGAACTGAAGCTTTCTTT.

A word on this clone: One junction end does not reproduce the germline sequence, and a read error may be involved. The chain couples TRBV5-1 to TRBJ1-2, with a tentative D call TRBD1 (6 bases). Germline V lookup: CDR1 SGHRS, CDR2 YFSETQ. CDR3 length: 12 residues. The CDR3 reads CASSEGHYGYTF. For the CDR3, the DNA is TGCGCCAGCAGCGAGGGACACTACGGCTACACCTTC.

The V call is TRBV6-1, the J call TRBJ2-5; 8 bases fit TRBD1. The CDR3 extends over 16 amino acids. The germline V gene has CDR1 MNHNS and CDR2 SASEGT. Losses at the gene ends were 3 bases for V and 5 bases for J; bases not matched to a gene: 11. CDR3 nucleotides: TGTGCCAGCAGTGACAAAGGGACAGGCAGGCAGGAGACCCAGTACTTC. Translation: CASSDKGTGRQETQYF.

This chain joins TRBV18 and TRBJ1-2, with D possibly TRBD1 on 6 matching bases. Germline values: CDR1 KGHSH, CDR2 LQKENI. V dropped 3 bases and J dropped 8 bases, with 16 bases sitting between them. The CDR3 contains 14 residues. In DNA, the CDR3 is TGTGCCAGCTCACCTCGGAACAGGGAAGACGGCTACACCTTC. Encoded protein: CASSPRNREDGYTF.

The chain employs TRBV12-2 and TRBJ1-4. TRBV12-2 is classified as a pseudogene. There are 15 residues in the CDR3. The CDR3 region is CARERGSLKYEKLFF. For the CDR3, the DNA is TGTGCAAGAGAACGGGGGAGTCTGAAGTACGAAAAACTGTTTTTT.

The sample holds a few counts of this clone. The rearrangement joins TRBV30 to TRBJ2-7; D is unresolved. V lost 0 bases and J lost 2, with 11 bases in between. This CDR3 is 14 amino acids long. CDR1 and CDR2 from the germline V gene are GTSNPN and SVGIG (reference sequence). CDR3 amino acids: CAWSVEISPYEQYF. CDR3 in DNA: TGTGCCTGGAGTGTGGAGATCTCCCCCTACGAGCAGTACTTC.

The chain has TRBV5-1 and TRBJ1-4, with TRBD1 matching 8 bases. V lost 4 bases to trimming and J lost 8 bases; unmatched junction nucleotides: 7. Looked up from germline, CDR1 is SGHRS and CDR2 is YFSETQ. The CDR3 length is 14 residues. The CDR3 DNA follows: TGCGCCAGCAGCCTAACGGGACAGGCCGAAAAACTGTTTTTT. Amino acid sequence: CASSLTGQAEKLFF.

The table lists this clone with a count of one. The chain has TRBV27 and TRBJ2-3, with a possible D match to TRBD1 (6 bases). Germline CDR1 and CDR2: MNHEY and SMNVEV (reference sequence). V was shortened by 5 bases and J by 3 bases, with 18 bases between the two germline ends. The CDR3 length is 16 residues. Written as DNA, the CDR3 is TGTGCCAGCAGTGGATCGATTAACAGGGCAACAGATACGCAGTATTTT. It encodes CASSGSINRATDTQYF.

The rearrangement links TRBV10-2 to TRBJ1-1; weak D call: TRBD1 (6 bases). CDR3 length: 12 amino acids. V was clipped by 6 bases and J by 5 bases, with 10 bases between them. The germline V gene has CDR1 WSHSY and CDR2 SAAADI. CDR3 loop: CASSNRETEAFF. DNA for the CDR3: TGCGCCAGCAGCAACAGGGAAACTGAAGCTTTCTTT.

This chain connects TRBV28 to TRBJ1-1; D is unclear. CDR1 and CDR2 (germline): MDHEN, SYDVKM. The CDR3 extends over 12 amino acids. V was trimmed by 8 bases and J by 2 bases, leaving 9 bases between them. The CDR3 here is CASSRLNTEAFF. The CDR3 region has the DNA TGTGCCAGCTCGAGGCTAAACACTGAAGCTTTCTTT.

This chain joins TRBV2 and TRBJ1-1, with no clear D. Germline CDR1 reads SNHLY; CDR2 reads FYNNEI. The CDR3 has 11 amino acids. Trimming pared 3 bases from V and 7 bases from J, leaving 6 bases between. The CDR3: CASSEQFEAFF. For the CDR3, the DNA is TGTGCCAGCAGTGAGCAGTTTGAAGCTTTCTTT.

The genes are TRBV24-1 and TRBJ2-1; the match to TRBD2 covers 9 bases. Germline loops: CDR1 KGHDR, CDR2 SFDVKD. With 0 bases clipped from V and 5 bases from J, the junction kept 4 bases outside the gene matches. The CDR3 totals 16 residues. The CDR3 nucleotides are TGTGCCACCAGTGATTTGGTTGCGGGGGGGCACAATGAGCAGTTCTTC. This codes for CATSDLVAGGHNEQFF.

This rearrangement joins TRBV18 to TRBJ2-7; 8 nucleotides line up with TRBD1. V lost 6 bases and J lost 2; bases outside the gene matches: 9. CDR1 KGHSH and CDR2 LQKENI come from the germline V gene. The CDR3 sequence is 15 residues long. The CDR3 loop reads CASSPDREATYEQYF. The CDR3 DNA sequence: TGTGCCAGCTCGCCGGACAGGGAGGCAACCTACGAGCAGTACTTC.

CDR3 sequence reads: CASSQELWDRAMNTEAFF. The CDR3 nucleotides are TGCGCCAGCAGCCAAGAGCTATGGGACAGAGCGATGAACACTGAAGCTTTCTTT. This sequence joins TRBV4-1 and TRBJ1-1; 7 bases are shared with TRBD1. This CDR3 region has 18 residues. The germline CDR1 and CDR2 sequences are MGHRA and YSYEKL. The V segment lost 0 bases and the J segment 0 bases; nucleotides outside the gene matches: 10.

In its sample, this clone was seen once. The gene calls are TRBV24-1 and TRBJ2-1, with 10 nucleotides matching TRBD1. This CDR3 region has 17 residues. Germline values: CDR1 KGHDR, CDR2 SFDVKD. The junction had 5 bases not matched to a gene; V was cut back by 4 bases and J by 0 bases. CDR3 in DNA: TGTGCCACCAGTGAACATAGGACAGGGGGCTCCTACAATGAGCAGTTCTTC. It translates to CATSEHRTGGSYNEQFF.

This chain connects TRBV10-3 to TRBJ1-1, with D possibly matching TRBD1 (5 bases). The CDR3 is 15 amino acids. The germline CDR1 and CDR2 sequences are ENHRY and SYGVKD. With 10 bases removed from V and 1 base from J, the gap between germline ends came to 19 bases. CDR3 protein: CATKKEGQGNTEAFF. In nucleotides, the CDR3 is TGTGCCACTAAGAAGGAGGGTCAGGGGAACACTGAAGCTTTCTTT.

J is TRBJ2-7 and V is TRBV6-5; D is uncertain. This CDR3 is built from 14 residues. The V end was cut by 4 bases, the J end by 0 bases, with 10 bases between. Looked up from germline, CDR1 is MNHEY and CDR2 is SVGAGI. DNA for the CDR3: TGTGCCAGCAGTTTTGGAGTCTCCTCCTACGAGCAGTACTTC. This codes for CASSFGVSSYEQYF.

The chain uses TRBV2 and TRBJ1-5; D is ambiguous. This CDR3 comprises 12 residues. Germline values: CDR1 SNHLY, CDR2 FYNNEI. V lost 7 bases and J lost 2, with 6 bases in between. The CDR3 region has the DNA TGTGCCAGCAACATTGGCAATCAGCCCCAGCATTTT. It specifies CASNIGNQPQHF.

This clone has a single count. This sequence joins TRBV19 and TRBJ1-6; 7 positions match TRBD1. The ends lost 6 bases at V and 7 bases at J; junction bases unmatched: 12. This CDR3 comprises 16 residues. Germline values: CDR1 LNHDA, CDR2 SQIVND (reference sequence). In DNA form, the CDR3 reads TGTGCCAGTAGACCAACGACAGGGACGCGAAATTCACCCCTCCACTTT. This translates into CASRPTTGTRNSPLHF. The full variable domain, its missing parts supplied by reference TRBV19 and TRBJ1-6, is DGGITQSPKYLFRKEGQNVTLSCEQNLNHDAMYWYRQDPGQGLRLIYYSQIVNDFQKGDIAEGYSVSREKKESFPLTVTSAQKNPTAFYLCASRPTTGTRNSPLHFGNGTRLTVT.